This record concerns one TCR beta chain sequence. What the recovered Cohort 3 donors had was two negative PCRs, clearance, or symptom resolution. This table comes from immunoSEQ multiplex PCR, and its TCRdb copy is limited to in-frame clones, with some not included. This sample has about 120,000 clones, with 84% found just once. The data stem from a study of blood T cell repertoires in COVID-19. Study information: T cells, B-cell-depleted T cells, or PBMCs supplied cDNA or gDNA.

The clonotype originates from a woman aged 30 to 39 who had recovered from COVID-19. The sample was PBMCs or T cells enriched from blood (not recorded which).

For the CDR3, the DNA is TGTGCCTGGACCCTCTCTGGAAACACCATATATTTT. Translating it yields CAWTLSGNTIYF. The chain carries TRBV30 and TRBJ1-3, with D unclear. The V end was cut by 4 bases, the J end by 0 bases, with 4 bases between. The CDR3 length is 12 residues. In germline, CDR1 is GTSNPN, CDR2 SVGIG (reference sequence).